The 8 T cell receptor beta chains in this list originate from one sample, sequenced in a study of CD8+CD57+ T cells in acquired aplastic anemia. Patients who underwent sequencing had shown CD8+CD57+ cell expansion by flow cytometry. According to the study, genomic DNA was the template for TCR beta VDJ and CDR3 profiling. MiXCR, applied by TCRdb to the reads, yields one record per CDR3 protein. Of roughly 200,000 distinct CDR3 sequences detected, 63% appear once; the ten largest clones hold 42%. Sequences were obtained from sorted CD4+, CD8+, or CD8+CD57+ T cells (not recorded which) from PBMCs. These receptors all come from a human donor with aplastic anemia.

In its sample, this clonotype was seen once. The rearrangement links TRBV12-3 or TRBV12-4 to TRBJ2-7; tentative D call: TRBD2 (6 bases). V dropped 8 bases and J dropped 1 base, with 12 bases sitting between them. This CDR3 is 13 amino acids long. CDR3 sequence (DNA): TGTGCCAGCCTTCGGAGGGATTCCTACGAGCAGTACTTC. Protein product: CASLRRDSYEQYF.

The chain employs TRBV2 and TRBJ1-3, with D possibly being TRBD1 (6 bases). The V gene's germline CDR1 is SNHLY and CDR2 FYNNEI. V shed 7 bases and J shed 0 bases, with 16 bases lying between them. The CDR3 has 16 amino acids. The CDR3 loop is CASNGQQFSSGNTIYF. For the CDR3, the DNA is TGTGCCAGCAATGGACAGCAGTTCTCCTCTGGAAACACCATATATTTT.

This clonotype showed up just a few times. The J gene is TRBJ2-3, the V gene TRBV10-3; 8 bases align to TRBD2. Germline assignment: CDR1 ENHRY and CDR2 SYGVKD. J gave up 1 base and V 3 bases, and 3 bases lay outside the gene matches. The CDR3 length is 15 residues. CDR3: CAISDGGAGTDTQYF. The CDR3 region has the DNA TGTGCCATCAGTGACGGGGGGGCCGGCACAGATACGCAGTATTTT.

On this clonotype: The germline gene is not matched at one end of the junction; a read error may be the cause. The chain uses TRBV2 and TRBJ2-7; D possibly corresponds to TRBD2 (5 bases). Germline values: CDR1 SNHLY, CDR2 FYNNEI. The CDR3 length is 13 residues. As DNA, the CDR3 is TGTGTCAGCAGTGAGGGTGTGGGTTACGAGCAGTACTTC. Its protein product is CVSSEGVGYEQYF.

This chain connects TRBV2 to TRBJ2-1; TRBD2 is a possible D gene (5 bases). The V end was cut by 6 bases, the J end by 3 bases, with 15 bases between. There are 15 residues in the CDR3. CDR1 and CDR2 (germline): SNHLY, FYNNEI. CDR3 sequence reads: CASSKTWTDYNEQFF. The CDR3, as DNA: TGTGCCAGCAGCAAGACCTGGACTGACTACAATGAGCAGTTCTTC.

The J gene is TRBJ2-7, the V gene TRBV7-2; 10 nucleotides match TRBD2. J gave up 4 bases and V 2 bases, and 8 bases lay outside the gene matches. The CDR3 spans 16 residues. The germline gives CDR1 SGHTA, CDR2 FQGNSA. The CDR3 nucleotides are TGTGCCAGCAGCTTAAATCCCGCTAGCGGGGGTTACGAGCAGTACTTC. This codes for CASSLNPASGGYEQYF. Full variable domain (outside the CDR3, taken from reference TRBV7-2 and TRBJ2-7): GAGVSQSPSNKVTEKGKDVELRCDPISGHTALYWYRQSLGQGLEFLIYFQGNSAPDKSGLPSDRFSAERTGGSVSTLTIQRTQQEDSAVYLCASSLNPASGGYEQYFGPGTRLTVT.

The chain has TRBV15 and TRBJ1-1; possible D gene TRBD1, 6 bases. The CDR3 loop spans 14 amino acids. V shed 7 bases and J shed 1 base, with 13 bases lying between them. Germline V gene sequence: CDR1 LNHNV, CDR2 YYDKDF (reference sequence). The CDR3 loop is CATKKDSRNTEAFF. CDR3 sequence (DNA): TGTGCCACCAAGAAGGACAGCAGGAACACTGAAGCTTTCTTT.

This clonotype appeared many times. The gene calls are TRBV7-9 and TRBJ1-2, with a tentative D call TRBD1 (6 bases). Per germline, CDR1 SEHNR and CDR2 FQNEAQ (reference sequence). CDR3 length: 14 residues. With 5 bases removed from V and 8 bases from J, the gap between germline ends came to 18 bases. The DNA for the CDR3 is TGTGCCAGCAGCGCAACGGAGGGGGGGCAAGGCTACACCTTC. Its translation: CASSATEGGQGYTF.